The next 19 T cell receptor beta chains were all read from a single sample in a study of breast tumors, draining lymph nodes, adjacent tissues listed by TCRdb under 2016. Libraries were prepared through multiplex PCR. The sequencer listed for this sample is Illumina HiSeq 2000. Using fastp at Q25 and MiXCR, TCRdb reprocessed the public reads and kept productive beta chains. Rows are combined by CDR3 protein, so each entry shows the most common genes and DNA. In all, the sample holds some 150,000 distinct CDR3 sequences, and about 34% of those were seen once. In total, the top ten clones hold about 3.8% of the sample. Lymph node samples were obtained from the axillary draining lymph nodes of breast cancer patients. Sequencing used axillary lymph node tissue. These receptors were collected from a female donor with breast cancer. Some clones in this sample may be carry-over from other donors' samples.

This clonotype was seen repeatedly, ten times or more. A much larger clone is a single base away; this may be a read error. V is TRBV12-3 or TRBV12-4 and J is TRBJ2-2, with no clear D. This CDR3 region has 14 residues. V lost 5 bases to trimming and J lost 4 bases, with 11 bases between them. The CDR3 here is CASSDALGTGELFF. CDR3 DNA sequence: TGTGCCAGCAGTGACGCCCTTGGCACCGGGGAGCTGTTTTTT.

Concerning this clonotype: A junction end diverges from the germline sequence, so it may reflect a read error. The chain links TRBV7-9 to TRBJ2-1; a weak D match, TRBD2 (5 bases). Germline CDR1 reads SEHNR; CDR2 reads FQNEAQ (reference sequence). There are 14 residues in the CDR3. In DNA form, the CDR3 reads TGTGCCAGCAGCTTGCAGGACTCCTACAATGGGCAGTTCTTC. This codes for CASSLQDSYNGQFF.

This clonotype has a handful of counts. The rearrangement uses TRBV7-2 and TRBJ2-5; the D gene is possibly TRBD2 (6 bases). The V end lost 5 bases, the J end lost 7 bases, and 17 bases lay between the germline ends. Germline V gives CDR1 SGHTA, CDR2 FQGNSA. The CDR3 sequence is 14 residues long. The CDR3 reads CASSPSWDGGTQYF. The CDR3 DNA reads as TGTGCCAGCAGCCCATCTTGGGACGGGGGGACCCAGTACTTC.

This clonotype was counted at least ten times. The V gene is TRBV24-1, the J gene TRBJ2-2; unclear D gene. V was shortened by 3 bases and J by 6 bases, with 7 bases between the two germline ends. The length of the CDR3 is 13 residues. Germline V gives CDR1 KGHDR, CDR2 SFDVKD. The CDR3 DNA reads TGTGCCACCAGTGATCGGGCTCCCGGGGAGCTGTTTTTT. Its translation: CATSDRAPGELFF.

This clonotype was detected ten times or more. The chain combines TRBV20-1 with TRBJ2-1, with 8 bases fitting TRBD2. The CDR3 length is 17 residues. J lost 3 bases, V lost 1 base, and 11 bases had no gene match. Germline loops: CDR1 DFQATT, CDR2 SNEGSKA (reference sequence). The CDR3 nucleotides are TGCAGTGCTAGAGTCTTCGGGGCGGGGGGCATCTACAATGAGCAGTTCTTC. Protein product: CSARVFGAGGIYNEQFF.

The chain carries TRBV28 and TRBJ1-3, with D tentatively TRBD1 (5 bases). This CDR3 comprises 15 residues. V shed 5 bases and J shed 0 bases, with 11 bases lying between them. The germline gives CDR1 MDHEN, CDR2 SYDVKM. This chain's CDR3 is CASSQTGTSGNTIYF. CDR3 sequence (DNA): TGTGCCAGCAGTCAAACAGGTACCTCTGGAAACACCATATATTTT. The full variable domain, completed using reference TRBV28 and TRBJ1-3, is DVKVTQSSRYLVKRTGEKVFLECVQDMDHENMFWYRQDPGLGLRLIYFSYDVKMKEKGDIPEGYSVSREKKERFSLILESASTNQTSMYLCASSQTGTSGNTIYFGEGSWLTVV.

This clonotype was seen more than once but under ten times. The chain carries TRBV12-3 or TRBV12-4 and TRBJ1-2; 9 bases are a match to TRBD1. CDR3 length: 16 residues. The J segment lost 4 bases and the V segment lost 5 bases, leaving 11 bases of the junction unmatched. The CDR3 sequence: CASSHPGQGLGYGYTF. The CDR3 bases are TGTGCCAGCAGTCACCCGGGACAGGGATTAGGCTATGGCTACACCTTC.

This clonotype came up a few times. An end of the junction does not agree with germline; a read error may underlie this. CDR3 residues: CASSVGSRGRNTGEPFF. CDR3 bases: TGTGCCAGCAGCGTAGGTTCTCGCGGGAGGAACACCGGGGAGCCGTTTTTT. V and J are TRBV9 and TRBJ2-2; 8 nucleotides line up with TRBD2. The germline V gene encodes CDR1 SGDLS and CDR2 YYNGEE. There are 17 residues in the CDR3.

This clonotype was counted ten times or more. The rearrangement uses TRBV2 and TRBJ1-5; D call uncertain. CDR1 SNHLY and CDR2 FYNNEI come from the germline V gene. This CDR3 comprises 14 residues. Trimming stripped 3 bases from V and 0 bases from J, with 6 bases between. The DNA for the CDR3 is TGTGCCAGCAGTGAGCGGTATAGCAATCAGCCCCAGCATTTT. Amino acid sequence: CASSERYSNQPQHF.

The sample holds many counts of this clonotype. V usage is TRBV28 and J usage is TRBJ1-5; D is unresolved. CDR1 and CDR2 from the germline V gene are MDHEN and SYDVKM. Trimming cost V 5 bases and J 4 bases, with 9 bases left between them. This CDR3 comprises 13 residues. The DNA of the CDR3 is TGTGCCAGCAGTCCGAGTTATAATCAGCCCCAGCATTTT. Amino acids: CASSPSYNQPQHF.

This clonotype was found many times. The chain couples TRBV20-1 to TRBJ2-5, with 9 bases matching TRBD1. After removal of 4 bases from V and 5 bases from J, the junction contained 2 bases not matched to a gene. Germline V gives CDR1 DFQATT, CDR2 SNEGSKA (reference sequence). The CDR3 has 12 residues. This CDR3 is CSATGQGETQYF. The DNA for the CDR3 is TGCAGTGCTACAGGACAGGGGGAGACCCAGTACTTC.

About this clonotype itself: A much larger clone sits a single nucleotide away, making a read error possible. The chain recombines TRBV25-1 with TRBJ2-1, with D possibly being TRBD1 (5 bases). The CDR3 is 15 amino acids. The germline V gene encodes CDR1 MGHDK and CDR2 SYGVNS. CDR3 in DNA: TGTGCCAGTAGTCCGCAAACAGGTACCTACGGTGAGCAGCTCTTC. Protein product: CASSPQTGTYGEQLF. The full variable domain, with the rest looked up from reference TRBV25-1 and TRBJ2-1, is EADIYQTPRYLVIGTGKKITLECSQTMGHDKMYWYQQDPGMELHLIHYSYGVNSTEKGDLSSESTVSRIRTEHFPLTLESARPSHTSQYLCASSPQTGTYGEQLFGPGTRLTVL.

This clonotype was found many times. The V and J genes are TRBV27 and TRBJ2-7; D may be TRBD1 or TRBD2 (5 bases each). CDR1 is MNHEY, CDR2 SMNVEV, per germline (reference sequence). This CDR3 is 12 amino acids long. V was clipped by 8 bases and J by 2 bases, with 10 bases between them. The chain's CDR3 is CASRDGAYEQYF. CDR3 nucleotide sequence: TGTGCCAGCCGGGACGGAGCCTACGAGCAGTACTTC.

This clonotype was seen at least ten times. This CDR3 is CASSLGTGIVREQFF. The CDR3 DNA reads TGTGCCAGCAGCTTAGGGACGGGGATTGTCAGGGAGCAGTTCTTC. The V and J genes are TRBV7-9 and TRBJ2-1; D may be TRBD2 (5 bases). Germline loops: CDR1 SEHNR, CDR2 FQNEAQ (reference sequence). Trimming stripped 1 base from V and 10 bases from J, with 17 bases between. This CDR3 has 15 residues.

Ten or more counts support this clonotype. This chain connects TRBV5-1 to TRBJ2-7, with a possible D match to TRBD1 (6 bases). Trimming took off 2 bases at V and 0 bases at J, with 15 bases between the two ends. Germline V gives CDR1 SGHRS, CDR2 YFSETQ. The CDR3 loop spans 16 amino acids. CDR3 nucleotides: TGCGCCAGCAGCTTCTCCGGGACATCGAGCTCCTACGAGCAGTACTTC. It specifies CASSFSGTSSSYEQYF. Combining the CDR3 with reference TRBV5-1 and TRBJ2-7 gives the whole variable domain KAGVTQTPRYLIKTRGQQVTLSCSPISGHRSVSWYQQTPGQGLQFLFEYFSETQRNKGNFPGRFSGRQFSNSRSEMNVSTLELGDSALYLCASSFSGTSSSYEQYFGPGTRLTVT.

V is TRBV18 and J is TRBJ2-3; the match to TRBD2 covers 16 bases. The CDR3 is 18 residues long. CDR1 is KGHSH and CDR2 is LQKENI in the germline V gene. The V gene end was trimmed by 4 bases and the J gene end by 6 bases; junction bases not matched to a gene: 10. The CDR3 sequence is CASSQPGLAGGPVDTQYF. The CDR3 bases are TGTGCCAGCTCACAGCCGGGACTAGCGGGGGGGCCGGTTGATACGCAGTATTTT.

This clonotype was found many times. The chain combines TRBV9 with TRBJ1-5; TRBD1 matches 10 bases. CDR3 length: 20 residues. Per germline, CDR1 SGDLS and CDR2 YYNGEE. The junction had 12 bases not matched to a gene; V was cut back by 0 bases and J by 0 bases. CDR3 sequence: CASSVATNGDRGYSNQPQHF. CDR3 DNA sequence: TGTGCCAGCAGCGTAGCTACAAATGGGGACAGGGGATATAGCAATCAGCCCCAGCATTTT.

This clonotype appeared many times. The gene calls are TRBV11-2 and TRBJ1-2; no definite D call. This CDR3 has 12 amino acids. CDR1 and CDR2 from the germline V gene are SGHAT and FQNNGV. V shed 5 bases and J shed 4 bases, with 8 bases lying between them. CDR3 loop: CASSPGSYGYTF. Here the CDR3 DNA reads TGTGCCAGCAGCCCGGGGTCCTATGGCTACACCTTC.

This clonotype occurred many times. V is TRBV4-3 and J is TRBJ2-7; 7 nucleotides agree with TRBD2. Trimming removed 2 bases from V and 6 bases from J; junction bases left unmatched: 4. CDR1 is LGHNA and CDR2 is YSLEER in the germline V gene. The CDR3 has 13 amino acids. The CDR3 nucleotides are TGCGCCAGCAGCCAAAGCGGGAAGGGCGAGCAGTACTTC. It codes for CASSQSGKGEQYF.